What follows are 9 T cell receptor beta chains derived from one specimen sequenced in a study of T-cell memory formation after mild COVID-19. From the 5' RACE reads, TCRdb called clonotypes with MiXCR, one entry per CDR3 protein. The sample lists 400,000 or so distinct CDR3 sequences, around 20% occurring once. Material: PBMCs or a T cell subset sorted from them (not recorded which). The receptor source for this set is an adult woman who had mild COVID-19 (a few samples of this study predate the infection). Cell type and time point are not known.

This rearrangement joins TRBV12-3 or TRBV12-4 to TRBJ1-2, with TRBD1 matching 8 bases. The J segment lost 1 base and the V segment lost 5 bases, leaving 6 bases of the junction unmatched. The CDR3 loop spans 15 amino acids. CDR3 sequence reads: CASSPLQGVNYGYTF. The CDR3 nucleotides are TGTGCCAGCAGTCCACTACAGGGGGTTAACTATGGCTACACCTTC.

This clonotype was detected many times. CDR3 region: CASSPGGRNTEAFF. DNA of the CDR3: TGTGCCAGCAGTCCAGGGGGCCGGAACACTGAAGCTTTCTTT. The rearrangement uses TRBV18 and TRBJ1-1; 8 bases align to TRBD1. CDR1 KGHSH and CDR2 LQKENI come from the germline V gene. With V trimmed by 8 bases and J by 1 base, 6 bases remained unmatched. This CDR3 comprises 14 residues.

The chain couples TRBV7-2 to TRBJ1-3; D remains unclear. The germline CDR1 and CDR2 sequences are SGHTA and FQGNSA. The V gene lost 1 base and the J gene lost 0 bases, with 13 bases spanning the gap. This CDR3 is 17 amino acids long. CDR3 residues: CASSLVSPRSSGNTIYF. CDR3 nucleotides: TGTGCCAGCAGCTTAGTTAGCCCTAGGAGCTCTGGAAACACCATATATTTT. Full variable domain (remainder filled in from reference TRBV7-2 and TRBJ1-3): GAGVSQSPSNKVTEKGKDVELRCDPISGHTALYWYRQSLGQGLEFLIYFQGNSAPDKSGLPSDRFSAERTGGSVSTLTIQRTQQEDSAVYLCASSLVSPRSSGNTIYFGEGSWLTVV.

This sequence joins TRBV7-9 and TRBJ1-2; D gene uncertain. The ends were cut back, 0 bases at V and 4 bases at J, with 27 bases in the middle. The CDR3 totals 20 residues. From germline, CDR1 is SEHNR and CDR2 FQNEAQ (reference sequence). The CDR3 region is CASSLAGPSQVSSWGYGYTF. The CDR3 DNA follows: TGTGCCAGCAGCTTAGCGGGCCCAAGCCAAGTCTCTTCCTGGGGCTATGGCTACACCTTC.

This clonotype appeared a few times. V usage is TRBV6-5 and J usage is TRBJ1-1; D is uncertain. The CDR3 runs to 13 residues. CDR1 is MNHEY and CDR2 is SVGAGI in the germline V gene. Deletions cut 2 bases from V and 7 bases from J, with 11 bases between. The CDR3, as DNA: TGTGCCAGCAGTTACGGAAACAGCTTTGAAGCTTTCTTT. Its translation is CASSYGNSFEAFF.

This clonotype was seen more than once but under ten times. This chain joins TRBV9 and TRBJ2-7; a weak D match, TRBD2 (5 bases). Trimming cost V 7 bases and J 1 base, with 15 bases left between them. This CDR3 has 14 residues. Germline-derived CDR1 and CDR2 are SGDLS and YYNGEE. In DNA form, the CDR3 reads TGTGCCAGCCCGGAGCGGACCCTGTCCTACGAGCAGTACTTC. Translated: CASPERTLSYEQYF.

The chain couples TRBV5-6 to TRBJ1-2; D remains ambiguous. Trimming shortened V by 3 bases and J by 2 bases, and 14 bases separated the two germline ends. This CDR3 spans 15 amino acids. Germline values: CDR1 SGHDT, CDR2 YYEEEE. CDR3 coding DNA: TGTGCCAGCAGCTCGTCGACCGGCATCAACTATGGCTACACCTTC. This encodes CASSSSTGINYGYTF.

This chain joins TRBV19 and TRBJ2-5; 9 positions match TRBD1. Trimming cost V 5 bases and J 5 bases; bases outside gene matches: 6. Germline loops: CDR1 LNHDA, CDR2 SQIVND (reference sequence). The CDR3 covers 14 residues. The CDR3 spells CASSRTGALETQYF. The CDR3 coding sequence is TGTGCCAGTAGTCGGACAGGGGCCCTGGAGACCCAGTACTTC. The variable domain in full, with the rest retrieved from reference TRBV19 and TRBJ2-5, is DGGITQSPKYLFRKEGQNVTLSCEQNLNHDAMYWYRQDPGQGLRLIYYSQIVNDFQKGDIAEGYSVSREKKESFPLTVTSAQKNPTAFYLCASSRTGALETQYFGPGTRLLVL.

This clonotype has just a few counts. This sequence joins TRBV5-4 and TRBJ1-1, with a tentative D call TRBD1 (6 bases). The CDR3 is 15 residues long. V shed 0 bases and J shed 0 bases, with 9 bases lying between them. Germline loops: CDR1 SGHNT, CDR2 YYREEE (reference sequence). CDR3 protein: CASSLGGHLNTEAFF. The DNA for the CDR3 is TGTGCCAGCAGCTTGGGGGGACATTTGAACACTGAAGCTTTCTTT.